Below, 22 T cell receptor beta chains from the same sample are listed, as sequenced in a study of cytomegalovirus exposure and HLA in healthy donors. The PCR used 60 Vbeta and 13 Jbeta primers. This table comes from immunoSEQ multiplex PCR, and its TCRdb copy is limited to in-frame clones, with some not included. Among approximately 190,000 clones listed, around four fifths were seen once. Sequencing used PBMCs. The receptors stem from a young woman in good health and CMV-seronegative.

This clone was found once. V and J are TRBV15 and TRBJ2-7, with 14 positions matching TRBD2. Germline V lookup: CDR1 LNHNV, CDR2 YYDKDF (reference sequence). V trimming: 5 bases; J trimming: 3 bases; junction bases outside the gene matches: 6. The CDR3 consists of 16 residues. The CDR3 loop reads CATSPFGTSGSYEQYF. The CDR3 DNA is TGTGCCACCAGCCCCTTTGGGACTAGCGGGAGCTACGAGCAGTACTTC.

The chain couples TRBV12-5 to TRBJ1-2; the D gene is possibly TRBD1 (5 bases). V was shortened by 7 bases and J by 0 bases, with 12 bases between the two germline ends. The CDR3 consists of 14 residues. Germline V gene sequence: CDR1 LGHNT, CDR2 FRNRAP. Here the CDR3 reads CASDSGGTNYGYTF. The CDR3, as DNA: TGTGCTAGTGACTCCGGGGGAACTAACTATGGCTACACCTTC.

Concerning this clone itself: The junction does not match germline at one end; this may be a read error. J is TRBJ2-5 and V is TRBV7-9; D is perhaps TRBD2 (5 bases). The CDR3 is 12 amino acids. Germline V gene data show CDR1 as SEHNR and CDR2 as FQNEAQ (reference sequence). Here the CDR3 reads CSSGDNQETQYF. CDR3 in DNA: TGTTCCAGCGGTGACAACCAAGAGACCCAGTACTTC. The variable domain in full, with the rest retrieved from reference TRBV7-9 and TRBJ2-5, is DTGVSQNPRHKITKRGQNVTFRCDPISEHNRLYWYRQTLGQGPEFLTYFQNEAQLEKSRLLSDRFSAERPKGSFSTLEIQRTEQGDSAMYLCSSGDNQETQYFGPGTRLLVL.

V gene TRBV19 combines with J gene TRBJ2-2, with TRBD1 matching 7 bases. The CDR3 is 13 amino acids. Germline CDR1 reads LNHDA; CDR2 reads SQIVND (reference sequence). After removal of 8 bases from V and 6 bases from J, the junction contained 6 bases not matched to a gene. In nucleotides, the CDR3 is TGTGCCAGTGGAAAAGGGGGCGCCGGGGAGCTGTTTTTT. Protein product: CASGKGGAGELFF. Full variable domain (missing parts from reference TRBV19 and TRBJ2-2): DGGITQSPKYLFRKEGQNVTLSCEQNLNHDAMYWYRQDPGQGLRLIYYSQIVNDFQKGDIAEGYSVSREKKESFPLTVTSAQKNPTAFYLCASGKGGAGELFFGEGSRLTVL.

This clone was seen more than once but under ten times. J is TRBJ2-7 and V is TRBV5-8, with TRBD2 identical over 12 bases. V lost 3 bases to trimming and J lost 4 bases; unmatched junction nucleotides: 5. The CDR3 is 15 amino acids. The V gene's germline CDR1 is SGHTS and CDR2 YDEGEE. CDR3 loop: CASSSLAGGPYEQYF. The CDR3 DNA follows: TGTGCCAGCAGCTCCCTAGCGGGAGGGCCTTACGAGCAGTACTTC.

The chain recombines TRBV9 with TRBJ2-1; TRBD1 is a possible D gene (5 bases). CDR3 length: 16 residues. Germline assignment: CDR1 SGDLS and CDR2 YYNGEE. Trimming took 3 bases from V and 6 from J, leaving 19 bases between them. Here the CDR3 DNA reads TGTGCCAGCAGCGCACACCCCAAGGGGCGGTCCAATGAGCAGTTCTTC. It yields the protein CASSAHPKGRSNEQFF.

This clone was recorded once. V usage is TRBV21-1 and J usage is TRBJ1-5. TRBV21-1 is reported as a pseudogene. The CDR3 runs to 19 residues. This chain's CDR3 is CASSPRVGSSPAYNQPQHF. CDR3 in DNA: TGTGCCAGCAGCCCGCGGGTGGGCTCTAGCCCAGCTTACAATCAGCCCCAGCATTTT.

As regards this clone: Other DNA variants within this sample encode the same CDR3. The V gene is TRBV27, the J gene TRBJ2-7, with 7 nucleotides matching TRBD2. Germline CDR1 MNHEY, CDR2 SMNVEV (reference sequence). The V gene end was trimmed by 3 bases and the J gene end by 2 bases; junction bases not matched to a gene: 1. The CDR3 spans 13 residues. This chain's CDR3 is CASSLGGTYEQYF. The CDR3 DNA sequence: TGTGCCAGCAGTTTGGGGGGGACCTACGAGCAGTACTTC.

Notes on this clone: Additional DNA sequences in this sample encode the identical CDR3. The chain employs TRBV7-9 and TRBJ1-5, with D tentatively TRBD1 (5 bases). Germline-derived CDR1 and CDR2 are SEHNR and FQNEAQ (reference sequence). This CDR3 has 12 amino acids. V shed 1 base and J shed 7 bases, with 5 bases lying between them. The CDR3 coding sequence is TGTGCCAGCAGCTTAGAGGGGCAGCCCCAGCATTTT. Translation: CASSLEGQPQHF. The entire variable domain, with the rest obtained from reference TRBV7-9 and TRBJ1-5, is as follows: DTGVSQNPRHKITKRGQNVTFRCDPISEHNRLYWYRQTLGQGPEFLTYFQNEAQLEKSRLLSDRFSAERPKGSFSTLEIQRTEQGDSAMYLCASSLEGQPQHFGDGTRLSIL.

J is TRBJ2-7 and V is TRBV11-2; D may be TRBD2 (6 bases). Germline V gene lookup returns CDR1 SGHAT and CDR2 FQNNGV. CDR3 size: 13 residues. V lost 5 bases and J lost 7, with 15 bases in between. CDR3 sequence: CASSPLPGVEQYF. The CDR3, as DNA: TGTGCCAGCAGCCCACTTCCGGGGGTTGAGCAGTACTTC.

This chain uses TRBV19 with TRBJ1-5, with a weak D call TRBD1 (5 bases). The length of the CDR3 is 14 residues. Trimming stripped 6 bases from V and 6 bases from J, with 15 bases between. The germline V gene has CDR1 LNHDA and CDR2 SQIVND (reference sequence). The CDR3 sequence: CASSNQGGSQPQHF. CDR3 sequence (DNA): TGTGCCAGTAGCAACCAGGGTGGGTCTCAGCCCCAGCATTTT.

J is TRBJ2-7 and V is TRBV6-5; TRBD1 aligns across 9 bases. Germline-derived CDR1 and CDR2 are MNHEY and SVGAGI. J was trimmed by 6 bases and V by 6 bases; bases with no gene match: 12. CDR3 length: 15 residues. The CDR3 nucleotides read TGTGCCAGCAGCGATACGGACAGGGGACGGTTCGAGCAGTACTTC. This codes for CASSDTDRGRFEQYF.

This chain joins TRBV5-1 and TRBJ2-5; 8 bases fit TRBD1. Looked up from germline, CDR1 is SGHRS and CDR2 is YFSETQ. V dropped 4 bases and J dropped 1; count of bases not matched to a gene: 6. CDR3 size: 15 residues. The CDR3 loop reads CASSVRTGGQETQYF. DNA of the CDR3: TGCGCCAGCAGCGTGCGTACAGGGGGCCAAGAGACCCAGTACTTC.

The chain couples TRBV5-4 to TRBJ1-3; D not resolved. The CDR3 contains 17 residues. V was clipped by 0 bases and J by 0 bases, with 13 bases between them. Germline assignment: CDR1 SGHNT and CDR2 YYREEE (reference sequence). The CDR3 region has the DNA TGTGCCAGCAGCTTGGGACCGGCAGGCCGCTCTGGAAACACCATATATTTT. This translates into CASSLGPAGRSGNTIYF.

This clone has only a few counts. CDR3 residues: CASSASIMGTGVYEQYF. The CDR3 DNA follows: TGCGCCAGCAGCGCCTCGATAATGGGGACAGGGGTTTACGAGCAGTACTTC. This chain links TRBV4-1 with TRBJ2-7; 10 bases fit TRBD1. Germline V CDR1 and CDR2: MGHRA, YSYEKL. With 5 bases clipped from V and 4 bases from J, the junction kept 14 bases outside the gene matches. The CDR3 sequence is 17 residues long.

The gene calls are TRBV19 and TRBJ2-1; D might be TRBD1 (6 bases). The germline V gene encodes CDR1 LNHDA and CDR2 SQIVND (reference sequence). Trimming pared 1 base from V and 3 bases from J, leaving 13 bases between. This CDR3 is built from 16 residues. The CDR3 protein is CASSIVPGVVYNEQFF. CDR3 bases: TGTGCCAGTAGTATAGTTCCAGGGGTGGTCTACAATGAGCAGTTCTTC. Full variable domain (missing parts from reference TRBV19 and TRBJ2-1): DGGITQSPKYLFRKEGQNVTLSCEQNLNHDAMYWYRQDPGQGLRLIYYSQIVNDFQKGDIAEGYSVSREKKESFPLTVTSAQKNPTAFYLCASSIVPGVVYNEQFFGPGTRLTVL.

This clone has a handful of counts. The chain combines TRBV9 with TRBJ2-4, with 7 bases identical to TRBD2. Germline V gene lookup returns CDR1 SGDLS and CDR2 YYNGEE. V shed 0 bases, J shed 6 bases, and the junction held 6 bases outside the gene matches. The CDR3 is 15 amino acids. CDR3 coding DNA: TGTGCCAGCAGCGTAGCTGAATGGGGGGGAAACATTCAGTACTTC. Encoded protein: CASSVAEWGGNIQYF.

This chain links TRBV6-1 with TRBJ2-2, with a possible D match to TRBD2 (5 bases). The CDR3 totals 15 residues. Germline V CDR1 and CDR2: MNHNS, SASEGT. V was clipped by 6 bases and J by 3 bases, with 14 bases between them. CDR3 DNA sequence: TGTGCCAGCAGGGGCCCTAGCACGGACACCGGGGAGCTGTTTTTT. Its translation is CASRGPSTDTGELFF.

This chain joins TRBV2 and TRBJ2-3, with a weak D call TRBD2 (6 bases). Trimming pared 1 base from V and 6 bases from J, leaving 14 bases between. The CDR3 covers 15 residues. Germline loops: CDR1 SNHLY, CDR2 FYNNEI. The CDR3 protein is CASSEVGGFYDTQYF. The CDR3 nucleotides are TGTGCCAGCAGTGAAGTGGGGGGTTTTTATGATACGCAGTATTTT.

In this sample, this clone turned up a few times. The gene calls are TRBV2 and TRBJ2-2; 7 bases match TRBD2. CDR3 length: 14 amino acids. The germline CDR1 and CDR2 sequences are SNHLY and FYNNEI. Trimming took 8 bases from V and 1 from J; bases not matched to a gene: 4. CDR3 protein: CASASGGNTGELFF. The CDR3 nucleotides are TGTGCCAGCGCGTCGGGAGGGAACACCGGGGAGCTGTTTTTT.

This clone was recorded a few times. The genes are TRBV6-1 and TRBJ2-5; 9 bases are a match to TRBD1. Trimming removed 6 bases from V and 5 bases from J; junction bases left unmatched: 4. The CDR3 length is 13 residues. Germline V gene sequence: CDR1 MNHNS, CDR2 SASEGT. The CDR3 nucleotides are TGTGCCAGCAGGGACAGGGGTGGGGAGACCCAGTACTTC. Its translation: CASRDRGGETQYF.

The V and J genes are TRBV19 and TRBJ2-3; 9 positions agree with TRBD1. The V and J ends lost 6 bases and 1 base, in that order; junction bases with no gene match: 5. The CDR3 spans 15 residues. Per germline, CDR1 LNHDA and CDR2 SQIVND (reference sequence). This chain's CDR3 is CASRGRDRGTDTQYF. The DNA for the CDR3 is TGTGCCAGTAGGGGCCGGGACAGGGGCACAGATACGCAGTATTTT.